The 23 T cell receptor beta chains below were found in one sample sequenced in a study of beta chain features in type 1 diabetes. Expressed TCRB transcripts were sequenced because the isolated RNA had all been reverse transcribed beforehand. Produced via immunoSEQ multiplex PCR; TCRdb's table is partial and in-frame only. This sample has about 140,000 clones, with 9% to 10% found just once. What was sequenced was central memory CD4+ T cells from blood. The receptors here all came from a woman in her thirties or forties in good health.

The gene calls are TRBV7-9 and TRBJ1-5; D is possibly TRBD1 (5 bases). CDR3 length: 14 amino acids. V was clipped by 5 bases and J by 3 bases, with 11 bases between them. The germline V gene encodes CDR1 SEHNR and CDR2 FQNEAQ (reference sequence). The CDR3 nucleotides are TGTGCCAGCAGCCCAAGGGGCTACAATCAGCCCCAGCATTTT. It is translated as CASSPRGYNQPQHF.

The chain employs TRBV5-1 and TRBJ1-1; 8 bases agree with TRBD1. Trimming at V came to 4 bases and at J to 1 base, leaving 3 bases not matched to a gene. The CDR3 has 14 amino acids. The germline V gene has CDR1 SGHRS and CDR2 YFSETQ. The CDR3 spells CASSRTGSNTEAFF. In nucleotides, the CDR3 is TGCGCCAGCAGCCGGACAGGGTCGAACACTGAAGCTTTCTTT.

V gene TRBV28 combines with J gene TRBJ2-1; 13 nucleotides match TRBD2. CDR1 is MDHEN, CDR2 SYDVKM, per germline. The length of the CDR3 is 18 residues. J lost 0 bases, V lost 5 bases, and 7 bases had no gene match. This CDR3 reads CASSPQTSGGTSYNEQFF. In DNA form, the CDR3 reads TGTGCCAGCAGTCCTCAGACTAGCGGGGGGACCTCCTACAATGAGCAGTTCTTC.

As concerns this clone: The junction departs from germline at one end; a sequencing error may be responsible. The chain couples TRBV6-5 to TRBJ1-1; maybe TRBD1 (5 bases). Germline CDR1 MNHEY, CDR2 SVGAGI. This CDR3 is 14 amino acids long. CDR3 DNA sequence: TGTGCCAGCAATTACCAGGGCGGAAGAACTGAAGCTTTCTTT. Amino acids: CASNYQGGRTEAFF.

This clone has only a few counts. The genes are TRBV7-2 and TRBJ2-1; weak D call: TRBD2 (5 bases). The ends were cut back, 4 bases at V and 4 bases at J, with 11 bases in the middle. The CDR3 contains 14 residues. Germline V gene sequence: CDR1 SGHTA, CDR2 FQGNSA. The CDR3 protein is CASSSQDWYNEQFF. In DNA form, the CDR3 reads TGTGCCAGCAGCTCCCAGGACTGGTACAATGAGCAGTTCTTC.

This clone was recorded at least ten times. The V and J genes are TRBV13 and TRBJ1-1; D might be TRBD1 (5 bases). Germline V lookup: CDR1 PRHDT, CDR2 FYEKMQ (reference sequence). Trimming removed 3 bases at V and 1 base at J, with 6 bases between. CDR3 length equals 13 residues. The CDR3 sequence: CASSFTGNTEAFF. The CDR3 DNA reads TGTGCCAGCAGCTTCACAGGGAACACTGAAGCTTTCTTT.

The chain links TRBV5-1 to TRBJ2-1; D uncertain. The germline V and J ends were trimmed by 3 bases and 7 bases, with 14 bases remaining between them. The CDR3 extends over 14 amino acids. Germline V gene lookup returns CDR1 SGHRS and CDR2 YFSETQ. The DNA of the CDR3 is TGCGCCAGCAGCTCTATGACGCGGCAGAATGAGCAGTTCTTC. As protein: CASSSMTRQNEQFF.

This clone has ten or more counts. The V call is TRBV7-2, the J call TRBJ2-3; TRBD2 aligns across 7 bases. The CDR3 spans 16 residues. The junction had 6 bases not matched to a gene; V was cut back by 0 bases and J by 3 bases. Germline loops: CDR1 SGHTA, CDR2 FQGNSA. CDR3 residues: CASSLAPLGGTDTQYF. The CDR3 DNA reads TGTGCCAGCAGCTTAGCGCCCCTGGGGGGGACAGATACGCAGTATTTT.

Many counts were recorded for this clone. The chain uses TRBV7-6 and TRBJ2-7; weak D call: TRBD1 (6 bases). Trimming shortened V by 5 bases and J by 6 bases, and 11 bases separated the two germline ends. The CDR3 extends over 12 amino acids. Germline V gene lookup returns CDR1 SGHVS and CDR2 FNYEAQ. Written as DNA, the CDR3 is TGTGCCAGCAGCGTACAGGGCAGCGAGCAGTACTTC. This sequence encodes CASSVQGSEQYF.

Only a few counts were recorded for this clone. This chain joins TRBV9 and TRBJ1-2, with D maybe TRBD1 (5 bases). The CDR3 is 13 amino acids. V lost 3 bases and J 8 bases, leaving 14 bases between the germline ends. Germline V gene data show CDR1 as SGDLS and CDR2 as YYNGEE. The CDR3 nucleotides read TGTGCCAGCAGCGCCCTCGATGGGGCGGGCTACACCTTC. Amino acid sequence: CASSALDGAGYTF.

This clone was counted a few times. This chain uses TRBV6-5 with TRBJ2-1, with 8 bases lining up with TRBD2. The CDR3 consists of 14 residues. J was trimmed by 8 bases and V by 2 bases; bases with no gene match: 5. Per germline, CDR1 MNHEY and CDR2 SVGAGI. CDR3 loop: CASSYRGTRDEQFF. The CDR3, as DNA: TGTGCCAGCAGTTACCGCGGGACTAGGGATGAGCAGTTCTTC.

This clone showed up just a few times. The J gene is TRBJ1-2, the V gene TRBV7-2; D gene uncertain. The CDR3 length is 12 residues. Trimming took 5 bases from V and 0 from J, leaving 4 bases between them. Germline V gene sequence: CDR1 SGHTA, CDR2 FQGNSA. CDR3 sequence (DNA): TGTGCCAGCAGCCCTTCTAACTATGGCTACACCTTC. Amino acids: CASSPSNYGYTF.

The rearrangement uses TRBV6-6 and TRBJ2-7; maybe TRBD2 (6 bases). With 2 bases removed from V and 0 bases from J, the gap between germline ends came to 11 bases. Germline V lookup: CDR1 MNHNY, CDR2 SVGAGI (reference sequence). This CDR3 has 15 amino acids. The CDR3 protein is CASSYTRGFSYEQYF. The CDR3 DNA sequence: TGTGCCAGCAGTTACACCCGGGGGTTCTCCTACGAGCAGTACTTC.

In its sample, this clone was seen a few times. The genes are TRBV14 and TRBJ2-7, with D unclear. The CDR3 totals 13 residues. Germline V gene data show CDR1 as SGHDN and CDR2 as FVKESK. V was cut by 1 base and J by 7 bases, with 11 bases left in between. As DNA, the CDR3 is TGTGCCAGCAGCCAAGCCTACGCCTCTGAGCAGTACTTC. Its protein product is CASSQAYASEQYF.

This clone occurred many times. The rearrangement uses TRBV7-2 and TRBJ1-1, with a weak D call TRBD1 (6 bases). Germline CDR1 is SGHTA and CDR2 is FQGNSA. The CDR3 totals 13 residues. The V and J ends lost 5 bases and 0 bases respectively, with 7 bases between them. The CDR3 sequence is CASSRTVNTEAFF. The CDR3 DNA reads TGTGCCAGCAGCAGGACAGTGAACACTGAAGCTTTCTTT.

This clone was picked up many times. This chain links TRBV7-9 with TRBJ1-3; D call uncertain. V shed 5 bases and J shed 4 bases, with 9 bases lying between them. Germline V gene data show CDR1 as SEHNR and CDR2 as FQNEAQ (reference sequence). The CDR3 has 13 residues. For the CDR3, the DNA is TGTGCCAGCAGCGAACGGAGAGGAAACACCATATATTTT. It translates to CASSERRGNTIYF.

This clone was recorded only once. V usage is TRBV11-2 and J usage is TRBJ1-4; D is uncertain. The V end lost 6 bases, the J end lost 7 bases, and 12 bases lay between the germline ends. This CDR3 is built from 13 residues. Germline-derived CDR1 and CDR2 are SGHAT and FQNNGV. Here the CDR3 reads CASRMSRGEKLFF. As DNA, the CDR3 is TGTGCCAGCAGAATGAGCCGGGGTGAAAAACTGTTTTTT.

The chain joins TRBV10-2 to TRBJ1-2, with a tentative D call TRBD1 (6 bases). The CDR3 is made up of 14 amino acids. V was clipped by 4 bases and J by 0 bases, with 9 bases between them. The germline V gene has CDR1 WSHSY and CDR2 SAAADI. CDR3 nucleotides: TGCGCCAGCAGTGGGACAGCTGCTAACTATGGCTACACCTTC. Translating it yields CASSGTAANYGYTF.

The CDR3 nucleotides are TGTGCCAGCAGCCTTATTTTCCGGGACAGGGTTATGAACACTGAAGCTTTCTTT. This sequence encodes CASSLIFRDRVMNTEAFF. The chain recombines TRBV5-5 with TRBJ1-1; TRBD1 matches 9 bases. This CDR3 is built from 18 residues. J was trimmed by 0 bases and V by 4 bases; bases with no gene match: 13. Per germline, CDR1 SGHKS and CDR2 YYEKEE (reference sequence).

This clone was seen a few times. This chain connects TRBV18 to TRBJ1-3, with 7 nucleotides matching TRBD1. The CDR3 is made up of 15 amino acids. Germline V gene lookup returns CDR1 KGHSH and CDR2 LQKENI. The trim removed 5 bases at V and 0 bases at J, leaving 4 bases unmatched. The CDR3, as DNA: TGTGCCAGCTCAACCGACAGGGTCTCTGGAAACACCATATATTTT. It encodes CASSTDRVSGNTIYF.

The rearrangement joins TRBV7-9 to TRBJ2-7, with 12 bases that match TRBD1. J lost 4 bases, V lost 5 bases, and 6 bases had no gene match. The CDR3 sequence is 15 residues long. Germline V gene lookup returns CDR1 SEHNR and CDR2 FQNEAQ (reference sequence). The CDR3 sequence is CASSEGTGGVYEQYF. In nucleotides, the CDR3 is TGTGCCAGCAGCGAGGGGACAGGGGGCGTTTACGAGCAGTACTTC. The variable domain in full, with the rest retrieved from reference TRBV7-9 and TRBJ2-7, is DTGVSQNPRHKITKRGQNVTFRCDPISEHNRLYWYRQTLGQGPEFLTYFQNEAQLEKSRLLSDRFSAERPKGSFSTLEIQRTEQGDSAMYLCASSEGTGGVYEQYFGPGTRLTVT.

This sequence joins TRBV6-4 and TRBJ1-2; 9 nucleotides align to TRBD1. The CDR3 sequence is 15 residues long. The ends lost 5 bases at V and 7 bases at J; junction bases unmatched: 11. Germline assignment: CDR1 MRHNA and CDR2 SNTAGT. As DNA, the CDR3 is TGTGCCAGCAGTCCCATCTGGGGACAGGGCAGTGGCTACACCTTC. Its protein product is CASSPIWGQGSGYTF.

This clone came up a few times. CDR3 in amino acids: CASSQQRDWGTGHNEQFF. The CDR3 DNA sequence: TGTGCCAGCAGCCAACAAAGGGATTGGGGGACAGGGCACAATGAGCAGTTCTTC. The chain employs TRBV4-2 and TRBJ2-1; TRBD1 matches at 9 bases. CDR3 length: 18 amino acids. Germline CDR1 reads LGHNA; CDR2 reads YNFKEQ. After removal of 2 bases from V and 5 bases from J, the junction contained 13 bases not matched to a gene.